This T cell receptor (beta chain) stems from a study of Tregs in tolerant kidney transplant recipients. Whole-study context: A 3-day belatacept mixed lymphocyte reaction, sometimes plus 5-day graft donor restimulation, preceded CD4+CD25+CD127- sorting.

Germline lookup yields CDR1 ENHRY and CDR2 SYGVKD. The CDR3 contains 13 residues. With 6 bases removed from V and 4 bases from J, the gap between germline ends came to 12 bases. The repertoire was sequenced with immunoSEQ multiplex PCR; TCRdb's copy has only in-frame clones and lacks some. This table has approximately 30,000 clones, over 65% appearing once. This clone has a single count. Its specificity is unknown. Findings and limits, study-wide: This study did not directly address biological reproducibility.

The sequence came from a human donor in good health. Sequencing was done on a sample of Tregs from blood cultured with allogeneic cells. The V gene is TRBV10-3, the J gene TRBJ1-2, with TRBD1 as a possible D gene (6 bases). The CDR3 bases are TGTGCCATCAGCTCTCAGGGGACCTATGGCTACACCTTC. Residues: CAISSQGTYGYTF.